Listed below are T cell receptor beta chains from one sample, sequenced in a study of blood T cell repertoires in COVID-19. Clones were sequenced by immunoSEQ multiplex PCR, and TCRdb holds only the in-frame ones, with some missing. The sample includes under 200,000 clones, around four fifths of them seen just once. Sequenced: peripheral blood. The origin of the receptors is a woman aged 80 or over with acute or convalescent COVID-19. The CDR3 runs from the conserved cysteine through the conserved F or W. The D gene is left open where the match is weak. Expanded clones get a size class; other rows say once, few or many, or leave the size out.

TRBV19	TRBJ1-5	TRBD1	-	TGTGCCAGTAGTATAGACGGGACAGGGAGCAATCAGCCCCAGCATTTT	CASSIDGTGSNQPQHF
TRBV19	TRBJ1-5	TRBD1	-	TGTGCCAGTAGGGGACAGGCCGGTCGGCCCCAGCATTTT	CASRGQAGRPQHF
TRBV27	TRBJ2-7	TRBD2	-	TGTGCCAGCAGTCCTTTAGCGGGGCTAGGCGAGCAGTACTTC	CASSPLAGLGEQYF
TRBV4-2	TRBJ2-3	TRBD2	-	TGTGCCAGCAGCCAAGATCTTAGAGGACTAGCGGGATTGGGGGGCTCAGATACGCAGTATTTT	CASSQDLRGLAGLGGSDTQYF
TRBV6-1	TRBJ2-7	TRBD2	-	TGTGCCAGCAGTGAACTTCTGGGACTAGCCTTCGACGAGCAGTACTTC	CASSELLGLAFDEQYF
TRBV6-1	TRBJ1-6	-	few	TGTGCCAGCAGTGACGGCAGGGGCTATTCACCCCTCCACTTT	CASSDGRGYSPLHF
TRBV30	TRBJ2-7	-	-	TGTGCCTGGAGTGTGGGGGGACCTACCTACGAGCAGTACTTC	CAWSVGGPTYEQYF
TRBV7-2	TRBJ2-5	-	-	TGTGCCAGCAGCTTACCCGGGGTAGGAGAGACCCAGTACTTC	CASSLPGVGETQYF
TRBV18	TRBJ1-2	-	few	TGTGCCAGCTCACCCGGACAGAGAGTCGGATATGGCTACACCTTC	CASSPGQRVGYGYTF
TRBV11-2	TRBJ2-3	TRBD1	-	TGTGCCAGCAGCCCCCGCGGCCGGGACAGATACACAGATACGCAGTATTTT	CASSPRGRDRYTDTQYF